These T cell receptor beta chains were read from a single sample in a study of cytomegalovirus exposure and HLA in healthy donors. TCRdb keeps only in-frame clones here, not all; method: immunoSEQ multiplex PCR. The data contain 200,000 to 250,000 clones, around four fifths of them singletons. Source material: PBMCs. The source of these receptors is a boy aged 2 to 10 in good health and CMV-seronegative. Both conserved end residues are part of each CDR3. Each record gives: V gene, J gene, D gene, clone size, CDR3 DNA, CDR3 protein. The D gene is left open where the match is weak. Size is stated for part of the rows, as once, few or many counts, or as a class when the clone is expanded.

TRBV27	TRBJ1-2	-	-	TGTGCCAGCAGTCCCGAGTTGGGGGCGAGCTATGGCTACACCTTC	CASSPELGASYGYTF
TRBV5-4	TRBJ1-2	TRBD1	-	TGTGCCAGCAGCATGACAGGGAGAGAGGGCTACACCTTC	CASSMTGREGYTF
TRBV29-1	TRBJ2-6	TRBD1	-	TGCAGCGTTAGATCCCCGGGGACAGGGGTCCTCTCTGGGGCCAACGTCCTGACTTTC	CSVRSPGTGVLSGANVLTF
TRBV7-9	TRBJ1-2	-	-	TGTGCCAGCAGCTTAGCTTCAAGGGGCTATGGCTACACCTTC	CASSLASRGYGYTF
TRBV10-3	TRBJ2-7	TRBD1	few	TGTGCCGTGGGGACAGGTGAATGGGTACGCTTC	CAVGTGEWVRF
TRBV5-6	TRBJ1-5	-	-	TGTGCCAGCAGCTTGTCGGTTAGAGCCTTGGAGCCCCAGCATTTT	CASSLSVRALEPQHF
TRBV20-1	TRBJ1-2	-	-	TGCAGTGCTAGGACAGCGTATGGCTACACCTTC	CSARTAYGYTF
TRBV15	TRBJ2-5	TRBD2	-	TGTGCCACCAGCAAGGCCGGGACTACAGTGGAGACCCAGTACTTC	CATSKAGTTVETQYF
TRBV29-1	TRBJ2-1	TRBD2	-	TGCAGCGTTAGTCTGGCGGGGGGGCCAAATGAGCAGTTCTTC	CSVSLAGGPNEQFF
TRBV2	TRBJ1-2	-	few	TGTGCCAGCAGTGAAGCTAGGGGATCGTACTATGGCTACACCTTC	CASSEARGSYYGYTF
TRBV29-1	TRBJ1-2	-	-	TGCAGCGGCTACTCGGGAGGGGGCTATGGCTACACCTTC	CSGYSGGGYGYTF
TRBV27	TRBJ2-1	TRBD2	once	TGTGCCAGCAGTTTGGTATTGACTAGCACAATCAATGAGCAGTTCTTC	CASSLVLTSTINEQFF
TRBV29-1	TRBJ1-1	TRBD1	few	TGCAGCGGACAGGGTATGAACACTGAAGCTTTCTTT	CSGQGMNTEAFF
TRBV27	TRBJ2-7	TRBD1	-	TGTGCCAGCAGTTTAGGACAGGGAGACTACGAGCAGTACTTC	CASSLGQGDYEQYF
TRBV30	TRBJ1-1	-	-	TGTGCCTGGAGACCGGGCCGGGAGAACACTGAAGCTTTCTTT	CAWRPGRENTEAFF
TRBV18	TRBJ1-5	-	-	TGTGCCAGCTCAAAGGCGGGGACCAACAATCAGCCCCAGCATTTT	CASSKAGTNNQPQHF
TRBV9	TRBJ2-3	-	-	TGTGCCAGCAGCCCAGATGGTCACAGGGTAGATACGCAGTATTTT	CASSPDGHRVDTQYF
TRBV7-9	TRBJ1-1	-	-	TGTGCCAGCAGCTTTATGGGGCGGGGGGCTTTCTTT	CASSFMGRGAFF
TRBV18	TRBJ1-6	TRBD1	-	TGTGCCAGCTCTCCGGGACAGGGTGATTCACCCCTCCACTTT	CASSPGQGDSPLHF
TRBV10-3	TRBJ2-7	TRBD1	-	TGTGCCATCACCGAGGACAGGTCATCCTACGAGCAGTACTTC	CAITEDRSSYEQYF
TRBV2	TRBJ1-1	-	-	TGTGCCAGCAGCCAGGGGCCTAGGACTGAAGCTTTCTTT	CASSQGPRTEAFF
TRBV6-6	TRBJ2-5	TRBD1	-	TGTGCCAGCAGTTACAACAGGGGGACCCAAGAGACCCAGTACTTC	CASSYNRGTQETQYF
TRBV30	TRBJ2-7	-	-	TGTGCCTGGAGTGGCCCGGGGGGCTTAGGACGGCAGTACTTC	CAWSGPGGLGRQYF
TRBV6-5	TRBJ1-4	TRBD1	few	TGTGCCAGCAGTTATCGGCAGGGGGAAGAAAAACTGTTTTTT	CASSYRQGEEKLFF
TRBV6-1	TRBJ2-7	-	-	TGTGCCAGCAGTGAAGGTCACGAGTCGCGCTACGAGCAGTACTTC	CASSEGHESRYEQYF
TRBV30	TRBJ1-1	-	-	TGTGCCTGGAGCCCAACCCAGTCTTTAGCTTTCTTT	CAWSPTQSLAFF
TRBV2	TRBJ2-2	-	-	TGTGCCAGCAGCGCCACCCGGAGAGCCGGGGAGCTGTTTTTT	CASSATRRAGELFF
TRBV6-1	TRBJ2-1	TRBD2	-	TGTGCCAGCAGTGATGGGACTAGCGGGGGTAATGAGCAGTTCTTC	CASSDGTSGGNEQFF
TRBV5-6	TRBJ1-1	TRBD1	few	TGTGCCAGCAGCCCGGACAGGGGGATTTACACTGAAGCTTTCTTT	CASSPDRGIYTEAFF
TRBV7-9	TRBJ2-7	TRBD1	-	TGTGCCAGCAGCTTAGGGGCAGGGGGCTACGAGCAGTACTTC	CASSLGAGGYEQYF
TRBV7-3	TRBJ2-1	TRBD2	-	TGTGCCAGCAGCTCCGCAACCCCTAGCGGGGGTAGGCAGTTCTTC	CASSSATPSGGRQFF
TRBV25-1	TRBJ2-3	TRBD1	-	TGTGCCAGCTCCCAGACAGGGTGGGCCACAGATACGCAGTATTTT	CASSQTGWATDTQYF
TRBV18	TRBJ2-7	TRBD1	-	TGTGCCAGCTCACCAGAGCTACAGGGGGCCAGTTACGAGCAGTACTTC	CASSPELQGASYEQYF
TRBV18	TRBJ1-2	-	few	TGTGCCAGCTCTCCCCAATCCGGGAATGGCTACACCTTC	CASSPQSGNGYTF
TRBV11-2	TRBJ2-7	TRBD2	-	TGTGCCAGCAGCCGGGGGGGGTGGGAGCAGTACTTC	CASSRGGWEQYF
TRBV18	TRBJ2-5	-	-	TGTGCCAGCTCACCACCGAGCCAAGAGACCCAGTACTTC	CASSPPSQETQYF
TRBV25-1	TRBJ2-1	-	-	TGTGCCACCGATACATCCTACAATGAGCAGTTCTTC	CATDTSYNEQFF
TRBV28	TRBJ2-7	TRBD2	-	TGTGCCAGCAGTGACCTACTAGCGGGGGGCTCTCGTTACGAGCAGTACTTC	CASSDLLAGGSRYEQYF
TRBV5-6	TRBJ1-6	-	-	TGTGCCAGCAGCTTGGGTCCGAAGGGAGATTCACCCCTCCACTTT	CASSLGPKGDSPLHF
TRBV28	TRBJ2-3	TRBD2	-	TGTGCCAGCACCCTTATAGCGGGAGCCACAGATACGCAGTATTTT	CASTLIAGATDTQYF
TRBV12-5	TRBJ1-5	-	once	TGTGCTAGTGGTCCCCACTATTATGATAGCAATCAGCCCCAGCATTTT	CASGPHYYDSNQPQHF
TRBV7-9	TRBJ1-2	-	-	TGTGCCAGCAGTAGTCCCGGGACACCTAACTATGGCTACACCTTC	CASSSPGTPNYGYTF
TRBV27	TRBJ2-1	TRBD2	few	TGTGCCAGCAGCTCACTAGCGGGAGGCCTCTACAATGAGCAGTTCTTC	CASSSLAGGLYNEQFF
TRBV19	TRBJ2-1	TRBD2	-	TGTGCCAGTAGTCGGCGGGGGACCTCCTACAATGAGCAGTTCTTC	CASSRRGTSYNEQFF
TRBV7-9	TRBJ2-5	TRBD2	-	TGTGCCAGCAGCTTAGGGAGTAGCGGGGGGACCCAAGAGACCCAGTACTTC	CASSLGSSGGTQETQYF
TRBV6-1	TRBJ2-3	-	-	TGTGCCAGCAGTCTTAGGGGGAGCACAGATACGCAGTATTTT	CASSLRGSTDTQYF
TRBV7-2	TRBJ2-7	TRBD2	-	TGTGCCAGCAGCTTCCGTTTACTAGCGGGCGGGTACGAGCAGTACTTC	CASSFRLLAGGYEQYF
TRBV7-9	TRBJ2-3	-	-	TGTGCCAGCAGCCATCCGGGACAAGTTACAGATACGCAGTATTTT	CASSHPGQVTDTQYF
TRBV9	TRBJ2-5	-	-	TGTGCCAGCAGCCAGGGTTACCAAGAGACCCAGTACTTC	CASSQGYQETQYF
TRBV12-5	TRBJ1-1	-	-	TGTGCTAGTGGTTTGGGAAACAGCGACAGTAACACTGAAGCTTTCTTT	CASGLGNSDSNTEAFF